This T cell receptor (beta chain) emerged from a study of blood T cell repertoires in COVID-19. Across the whole study: The United States, Italy and Spain supplied acute and convalescent COVID-19 samples. PBMCs, B-cell-depleted T cells, or T cells provided the cDNA or gDNA that made up the material.

Per the authors' pipeline: Amplification of reference gene primers provided the estimated nucleated cell counts. Method: immunoSEQ multiplex PCR; TCRdb's copy keeps in-frame clones and lacks some. That table supplies the V and J calls and clone size; D and trimming were determined from the DNA. The sample comprises 300,000 to 400,000 clones, around 90% of which are singletons, and around 3% rests with the top ten. Enrolled during active infection, Seattle patients were then followed longitudinally. Looked up from germline, CDR1 is ENHRY and CDR2 is SYGVKD. The CDR3 covers 14 residues. Deletions cut 0 bases from V and 7 bases from J, with 10 bases between.

Source material: peripheral blood. The chain recombines TRBV10-3 with TRBJ1-5; no clear D. The receptor was derived from a woman aged 25 to 45 with COVID-19, enrolled during active disease. The DNA of the CDR3 is TGTGCCATCAGTGAGTCGACGGGGTGGCAGCCCCAGCATTTT. Translated: CAISESTGWQPQHF.